A selection of T cell receptor beta chains follows, all from one sample in a study of PD-1 blockade in classical Hodgkin lymphoma. Sequencing was performed with immunoSEQ multiplex PCR; in TCRdb, only in-frame clones are kept and a portion is missing. The sample holds 20,000 to 25,000 clones; 81% are singletons and the top ten take roughly 21%. Sequences were derived from peripheral blood mononuclear cells (PBMCs), sampled before the second cycle of nivolumab. The receptors originated from a human donor with classical Hodgkin lymphoma. CDR3s include the opening cysteine and the closing phenylalanine or tryptophan. A D gene is named only where the DNA matches it firmly. Size values are once, few and many counts, or a class for expanded clones, and some rows have none.

D gene	clone size	J gene	V gene	CDR3 protein	CDR3 DNA
TRBD1	.	TRBJ2-1	TRBV7-9	CASREKGQDEQFF	TGTGCCAGCAGGGAGAAGGGACAGGATGAGCAGTTCTTC
TRBD1	once	TRBJ1-2	TRBV5-1	CASSYGQGANYGYTF	TGCGCCAGCAGCTATGGACAGGGGGCTAACTATGGCTACACCTTC
.	.	TRBJ2-1	TRBV16	CASSPHLGDNEQFF	TGTGCCAGCAGCCCACACTTAGGGGACAATGAGCAGTTCTTC
.	.	TRBJ2-7	TRBV7-8	CASSLIIPEQYF	TGTGCCAGCAGCTTAATCATCCCCGAGCAGTACTTC
.	.	TRBJ1-2	TRBV30	CAWSPPIVGGYGYTF	TGTGCCTGGAGTCCTCCCATCGTTGGGGGCTATGGCTACACCTTC
.	.	TRBJ1-1	TRBV5-6	CASSHGVREPQFQF	TGTGCCAGCAGCCACGGGGTTCGGGAGCCTCAATTCCAATTT
.	.	TRBJ2-7	TRBV10-1	CASSAGRGSYEQYF	TGCGCCAGCAGTGCCGGCAGAGGCTCCTACGAGCAGTACTTC
.	.	TRBJ1-2	TRBV30	CAWSVLLGVSYGYTF	TGTGCCTGGAGTGTACTTCTGGGTGTCAGCTATGGCTACACCTTC
TRBD2	.	TRBJ2-7	TRBV9	CASSVGAGGSYEQYF	TGTGCCAGCAGCGTAGGAGCGGGGGGCTCCTACGAGCAGTACTTC
.	.	TRBJ1-2	TRBV29-1	CSVEVGSGYGYTF	TGCAGCGTTGAAGTGGGGAGTGGCTATGGCTACACCTTC
.	.	TRBJ2-6	TRBV6-1	CASSDPLERSGANVLTF	TGTGCCAGCAGTGACCCCCTGGAGCGCTCTGGGGCCAACGTCCTGACTTTC
.	.	TRBJ1-1	TRBV4-1	CASSQILQMNTEAFF	TGCGCCAGCAGCCAAATCCTTCAGATGAACACTGAAGCTTTCTTT
.	few	TRBJ2-7	TRBV4-1	CASSQGGPYEQYF	TGCGCCAGCAGCCAAGGTGGCCCCTACGAGCAGTACTTC
TRBD1	.	TRBJ1-2	TRBV7-2	CASSLEWTGKVDGYTF	TGTGCCAGCAGCTTAGAGTGGACAGGAAAAGTCGATGGCTACACCTTC
.	.	TRBJ1-5	TRBV10-3	CAISESGTSNQPQHF	TGTGCCATCAGTGAGTCCGGGACAAGCAATCAGCCCCAGCATTTT
.	.	TRBJ2-7	TRBV21-1	CATSPGEREPRAYEQYF	TGTGCCACCTCGCCTGGAGAGCGGGAGCCCCGGGCCTACGAGCAGTACTTC
.	once	TRBJ2-1	TRBV5-6	CASSFFSPPDNEQFF	TGTGCCAGCAGCTTTTTTAGCCCACCTGACAATGAGCAGTTCTTC
.	.	TRBJ2-7	TRBV2	CASSPDSYSYEQYF	TGTGCCAGCAGTCCGGACAGTTACTCCTACGAGCAGTACTTC
TRBD1	few	TRBJ2-1	TRBV30	CAWRTGGNEQFF	TGTGCCTGGAGGACAGGGGGCAATGAGCAGTTCTTC
.	once	TRBJ1-2	TRBV19	CASSIDLDNYGYTF	TGTGCCAGTAGTATAGATCTGGACAACTATGGCTACACCTTC
.	few	TRBJ2-5	TRBV28	CARQDSQETQYF	TGTGCCCGACAGGACAGCCAAGAGACCCAGTACTTC
.	once	TRBJ2-3	TRBV5-6	CASSLYSPDDTQYF	TGTGCCAGCAGCTTGTATAGCCCGGACGATACGCAGTATTTT
.	few	TRBJ2-1	TRBV7-8	CASSPVGSDEQFF	TGTGCCAGCAGCCCGGTGGGTTCCGATGAGCAGTTCTTC
TRBD2	.	TRBJ2-3	TRBV9	CASSETSGSPDTQYF	TGTGCCAGCAGCGAGACTAGCGGGAGCCCAGATACGCAGTATTTT
TRBD1	.	TRBJ2-7	TRBV10-3	CAISESPPRDRVGEQYF	TGTGCCATCAGTGAGTCCCCTCCCCGGGACAGGGTCGGCGAGCAGTACTTC
.	.	TRBJ2-3	TRBV19	CASSRGGSTTDTQYF	TGTGCCAGTAGTCGAGGGGGTAGTACAACAGATACGCAGTATTTT
.	.	TRBJ1-6	TRBV14	CASSQEANSPLHF	TGTGCCAGCAGCCAAGAAGCGAATTCACCCCTCCACTTT
TRBD1	.	TRBJ1-4	TRBV6-9	CASSLDRTYGKLFF	TGTGCCAGCAGTTTGGACAGGACTTATGGAAAACTGTTTTTT
.	.	TRBJ1-1	TRBV9	CASSTNHRDGDTEAFF	TGTGCCAGCAGCACAAACCACAGGGATGGAGACACTGAAGCTTTCTTT
.	few	TRBJ1-1	TRBV4-2	CASSQERGNTEAFF	TGTGCCAGCAGCCAAGAAAGGGGGAACACTGAAGCTTTCTTT
.	once	TRBJ1-1	TRBV27	CASSLSPRGPMNTEAFF	TGTGCCAGCAGTTTAAGCCCCCGGGGTCCCATGAACACTGAAGCTTTCTTT
.	.	TRBJ1-2	TRBV7-2	CASSLAPGPYGYTF	TGTGCCAGCAGCTTAGCTCCAGGCCCATATGGCTACACCTTC
TRBD1	.	TRBJ2-7	TRBV30	CAWKGTGVTYEQYF	TGTGCCTGGAAGGGGACAGGGGTGACCTACGAGCAGTACTTC
.	.	TRBJ1-4	TRBV6-1	CASSESLISVGEKLFF	TGTGCCAGCAGTGAGAGTCTAATATCGGTTGGCGAAAAACTGTTTTTT
TRBD2	.	TRBJ2-5	TRBV19	CASGRQISAGRRETQYF	TGTGCCAGTGGAAGACAGATCTCAGCGGGACGAAGGGAGACCCAGTACTTC
TRBD2	.	TRBJ2-3	TRBV29-1	CSVERPSGRYTDTQYF	TGCAGCGTTGAAAGGCCTAGCGGGAGATATACAGATACGCAGTATTTT